These 21 T cell receptor beta chains were sequenced from one sample in a study of cytomegalovirus exposure and HLA in healthy donors (dated by TCRdb to the late 2010s). The library was prepared using the immunoSEQ multiplex PCR assay. A mixture of 60 forward primers for TCR Vbeta segments and 13 reverse primers for TCR Jbeta segments was used in the multiplex PCR. Not all clones reach the TCRdb copy of this immuneACCESS table, which keeps in-frame sequences only. Checked studies attribute under half of the gap to unresolved V genes and leave the rest unexplained. Recorded for this sample are 90,000 to 120,000 clones; around three quarters of them occurred a single time. Approximately 4.1% of the sample goes to the ten largest clones. The material sequenced was PBMCs. The receptors come from a female donor in good health and CMV-seropositive.

The chain has TRBV19 and TRBJ1-1, with TRBD1 as a possible D gene (5 bases). The CDR3 length is 14 residues. Germline CDR1 and CDR2: LNHDA and SQIVND (reference sequence). V was shortened by 6 bases and J by 4 bases, with 15 bases between the two germline ends. CDR3 protein: CASRSLTGLTEAFF. The CDR3 DNA is TGTGCCAGTAGGAGCTTAACAGGCCTCACTGAAGCTTTCTTT.

The chain recombines TRBV28 with TRBJ1-2; 9 nucleotides line up with TRBD1. Germline assignment: CDR1 MDHEN and CDR2 SYDVKM. V trimming: 5 bases; J trimming: 4 bases; junction bases outside the gene matches: 5. The CDR3 spans 14 residues. The CDR3 is CASSHRGPSYGYTF. CDR3 DNA sequence: TGTGCCAGCAGTCACAGGGGGCCGAGCTATGGCTACACCTTC.

V usage is TRBV11-2 and J usage is TRBJ1-3; D perhaps matches TRBD1 (5 bases). V gave up 0 bases and J gave up 0 bases, with 12 bases separating them. CDR3 length: 17 residues. The germline CDR1 and CDR2 sequences are SGHAT and FQNNGV. CDR3 in DNA: TGTGCCAGCAGCTTAGATGGGAGGGGCCCCTCTGGAAACACCATATATTTT. Protein sequence: CASSLDGRGPSGNTIYF.

This CDR3 is CASSRQLPGEEQFF. For the CDR3, the DNA is TGTGCCAGCAGCCGCCAACTACCCGGGGAAGAGCAGTTCTTC. The rearrangement links TRBV7-2 to TRBJ2-1; perhaps TRBD2 as D (5 bases). CDR1 and CDR2 from the germline V gene are SGHTA and FQGNSA. The CDR3 spans 14 residues. V lost 5 bases and J 10 bases, leaving 18 bases between the germline ends.

The V gene is TRBV6-6, the J gene TRBJ2-7, with no clear D. The CDR3 has 15 amino acids. The V and J ends lost 4 bases and 2 bases respectively, with 15 bases between them. CDR1 is MNHNY and CDR2 is SVGAGI in the germline V gene (reference sequence). In DNA, the CDR3 is TGTGCCAGCAGTTTCTATACGACATTTACCTACGAGCAGTACTTC. Its protein is CASSFYTTFTYEQYF.

The V and J genes are TRBV29-1 and TRBJ2-3; D is perhaps TRBD2 (6 bases). This CDR3 is 11 amino acids long. The V end was cut by 4 bases, the J end by 5 bases, with 7 bases between. In germline, CDR1 is SQVTM, CDR2 ANQGSEA. The CDR3 DNA reads TGCAGCGTTGGGGAGGTAGATACGCAGTATTTT. Amino acids: CSVGEVDTQYF.

Comment on this clone: The same CDR3 can be traced to other DNA sequences in this sample. The chain carries TRBV7-2 and TRBJ2-1, with TRBD2 matching 11 bases. The germline CDR1 and CDR2 sequences are SGHTA and FQGNSA. Germline trimming cut 1 base from V and 5 bases from J; bases unmatched to any gene: 4. This CDR3 spans 16 amino acids. The CDR3: CASSLVGTSGNNEQFF. The CDR3 DNA reads as TGTGCCAGCAGCTTAGTAGGGACTAGCGGAAACAATGAGCAGTTCTTC.

This clone has a handful of counts. The J gene is TRBJ2-1, the V gene TRBV9, with D possibly matching TRBD1 (6 bases). The ends were cut back, 0 bases at V and 7 bases at J, with 11 bases in the middle. Germline values: CDR1 SGDLS, CDR2 YYNGEE. The CDR3 runs to 14 residues. CDR3 in amino acids: CASSVEAGENEQFF. Written as DNA, the CDR3 is TGTGCCAGCAGCGTAGAAGCAGGGGAGAATGAGCAGTTCTTC.

The J gene is TRBJ1-2, the V gene TRBV18; 7 nucleotides agree with TRBD1. With 5 bases clipped from V and 8 bases from J, the junction kept 14 bases outside the gene matches. The CDR3 contains 15 residues. In germline, CDR1 is KGHSH, CDR2 LQKENI. CDR3 sequence reads: CASSDAAQGIWGYTF. In DNA form, the CDR3 reads TGTGCCAGCTCAGATGCCGCACAGGGGATCTGGGGCTACACCTTC.

The chain uses TRBV6-6 and TRBJ2-3, with 9 positions matching TRBD1. The CDR3 consists of 14 residues. Germline CDR1 MNHNY, CDR2 SVGAGI (reference sequence). V shed 6 bases, J shed 3 bases, and the junction held 4 bases outside the gene matches. The CDR3 DNA follows: TGTGCCAGCAGGGGACAGGGATGGACAGATACGCAGTATTTT. This gives the protein CASRGQGWTDTQYF.

This clone came up once. The J gene is TRBJ2-1, the V gene TRBV7-2; D is perhaps TRBD2 (7 bases). Germline V gives CDR1 SGHTA, CDR2 FQGNSA. V dropped 1 base and J dropped 10 bases, with 8 bases sitting between them. The CDR3 is made up of 12 amino acids. CDR3 nucleotide sequence: TGTGCCAGCAGCTTAGGCGGGGGCGAGCAGTTCTTC. Its protein product is CASSLGGGEQFF.

The chain couples TRBV7-2 to TRBJ2-2; D possibly corresponds to TRBD2 (6 bases). CDR1 and CDR2 (germline): SGHTA, FQGNSA. CDR3 size: 14 residues. Trimming pared 3 bases from V and 6 bases from J, leaving 11 bases between. CDR3 coding DNA: TGTGCCAGCAGCTTCGCGGGAAAGTCCGGGGAGCTGTTTTTT. It translates to CASSFAGKSGELFF.

This clone was detected only a few times. The chain carries TRBV9 and TRBJ2-7, with D perhaps TRBD1 (6 bases). With 3 bases removed from V and 4 bases from J, the gap between germline ends came to 17 bases. The CDR3 is made up of 15 amino acids. CDR1 and CDR2 (germline): SGDLS, YYNGEE. This CDR3 reads CASSERAGVGYEQYF. In DNA, the CDR3 is TGTGCCAGCAGCGAGAGGGCAGGGGTGGGGTACGAGCAGTACTTC.

The chain combines TRBV4-3 with TRBJ2-2, with D perhaps matching TRBD2 (6 bases). With 3 bases removed from V and 2 bases from J, the gap between germline ends came to 10 bases. Germline loops: CDR1 LGHNA, CDR2 YSLEER. This CDR3 comprises 15 residues. The CDR3 DNA sequence: TGCGCCAGCAGCCACGGCGGGATAAACACCGGGGAGCTGTTTTTT. This sequence encodes CASSHGGINTGELFF.

The V gene is TRBV18, the J gene TRBJ1-5; D is possibly TRBD1 (5 bases). V was clipped by 2 bases and J by 5 bases, with 13 bases between them. In germline, CDR1 is KGHSH, CDR2 LQKENI. This CDR3 spans 15 amino acids. The CDR3 loop reads CASSPVRVSDQPQHF. The CDR3 coding sequence is TGTGCCAGCTCACCAGTCAGGGTGAGTGATCAGCCCCAGCATTTT.

V usage is TRBV19 and J usage is TRBJ2-2, with 12 bases matching TRBD2. V trimming: 9 bases; J trimming: 7 bases; junction bases outside the gene matches: 6. Germline V CDR1 and CDR2: LNHDA, SQIVND (reference sequence). This CDR3 is 14 amino acids long. The CDR3 loop reads CASLAGGPGGELFF. The DNA for the CDR3 is TGTGCCAGCCTAGCGGGAGGGCCTGGCGGGGAGCTGTTTTTT.

Only a few counts were recorded for this clone. This rearrangement joins TRBV30 to TRBJ2-5, with TRBD2 identical over 7 bases. This CDR3 contains 11 residues. The germline V gene encodes CDR1 GTSNPN and CDR2 SVGIG (reference sequence). The CDR3 sequence is CGGGSEETQYF. CDR3 DNA: TGTGGGGGCGGGAGCGAAGAGACCCAGTACTTC.

Notes on this clone: Relative to the germline gene, one junction end is altered; a read error may explain this. The V call is TRBV19, the J call TRBJ2-6; a possible D gene is TRBD1 (5 bases). CDR3 length: 15 residues. CDR1 is LNHDA, CDR2 SQIVND, per germline (reference sequence). The DNA for the CDR3 is TGTGCCAGTAGGGAAGACCTCTCTGGGGCCAACGGCCTGACTTTC. Protein sequence: CASREDLSGANGLTF.

This chain joins TRBV7-8 and TRBJ1-1, with a possible D match to TRBD1 (5 bases). V dropped 1 base and J dropped 7 bases, with 10 bases sitting between them. Germline loops: CDR1 SGHVS, CDR2 FQNEAQ. CDR3 length: 13 residues. The CDR3 sequence is CASSLVGALEAFF. DNA for the CDR3: TGTGCCAGCAGCTTAGTAGGGGCACTTGAAGCTTTCTTT. Combining the CDR3 with reference TRBV7-8 and TRBJ1-1 gives the whole variable domain GAGVSQSPRYKVAKRGQDVALRCDPISGHVSLFWYQQALGQGPEFLTYFQNEAQLDKSGLPSDRFFAERPEGSVSTLKIQRTQQEDSAVYLCASSLVGALEAFFGQGTRLTVV.

In nucleotides, the CDR3 is TGTGCCAGTAGTACGTTGGCGGGATCTACCGGGGAGCTGTTTTTT. Amino acids: CASSTLAGSTGELFF. V usage is TRBV19 and J usage is TRBJ2-2, with a tentative D call TRBD2 (6 bases). In germline, CDR1 is LNHDA, CDR2 SQIVND (reference sequence). V was cut by 4 bases and J by 5 bases, with 14 bases left in between. CDR3 length: 15 residues.

This clone has just a few counts. The chain is built from TRBV18 and TRBJ2-5; maybe TRBD1 (5 bases). The germline gives CDR1 KGHSH, CDR2 LQKENI. The CDR3 is made up of 13 amino acids. Trimming stripped 7 bases from V and 1 base from J, with 10 bases between. CDR3 DNA sequence: TGTGCCAGCTTTAGACAGAGCCAAGAGACCCAGTACTTC. It yields the protein CASFRQSQETQYF.